A selection of T cell receptor beta chains follows, all from one sample in a study of response to subunit inactivated influenza vaccine. MiXCR, run by TCRdb on the RT-PCR reads, gives a single entry per CDR3 protein. The sample contains around 470,000 distinct CDR3 sequences, approximately 7.3% of which appear only once. Sequenced here: PBMCs from blood, sampled about 23 months after vaccination. The receptors stem from a man between 50 and 69 years old who received an inactivated influenza vaccine. Each CDR3 is given with its conserved first and last residue. The D gene is left open where the match is weak. The size of a clone is reported for some rows only, either as once, few or many, or as a class for expanded clones.

J: TRBJ2-1
V: TRBV29-1
size: few
D: NA
DNA: TGCAGCGTGAGCGAGCAGTTCTTC
CDR3: CSVSEQFF

J: TRBJ2-2
V: TRBV30
size: few
D: TRBD2
DNA: TGTGCCTGGCATACTAGCGGCACCGGGGAGCTGTTTTTT
CDR3: CAWHTSGTGELFF

J: TRBJ1-1
V: TRBV3-1
size: NA
D: NA
DNA: TGTGCCAGCAGCCAAGGAGTAGGCGGTAGTGGGACTGAAGCTTTCTTT
CDR3: CASSQGVGGSGTEAFF

J: TRBJ2-7
V: TRBV7-2
size: many
D: NA
DNA: TGTGCCAGCAGCTTCGCTAGCTCCTACGAGCAGTACTTC
CDR3: CASSFASSYEQYF

J: TRBJ1-1
V: TRBV5-5
size: many
D: TRBD1
DNA: TGTGCCAGCAGATTGGCAACAGGGGGCGGGAACACTGAAGCTTTCTTT
CDR3: CASRLATGGGNTEAFF

J: TRBJ2-5
V: TRBV12-3/TRBV12-4
size: many
D: NA
DNA: TGTGCCAGCAGTTTAAGTCGACGCGAGACCCAGTACTTC
CDR3: CASSLSRRETQYF

J: TRBJ1-4
V: TRBV7-9
size: many
D: NA
DNA: TGTGCCAGCAGCCTACAGGACTTGGTTTTT
CDR3: CASSLQDLVF

J: TRBJ1-1
V: TRBV6-1
size: few
D: TRBD1
DNA: TGTGCCGGCGGCAGGGGGAAGGGGCCTGAAGCTTTCTTT
CDR3: CAGGRGKGPEAFF

J: TRBJ1-5
V: TRBV20-1
size: NA
D: NA
DNA: TGCAGTGCTAGAGATCAACAGGGTAATCAGCCCCAGCATTTT
CDR3: CSARDQQGNQPQHF

J: TRBJ2-5
V: TRBV29-1
size: many
D: NA
DNA: TGCAGCGTCGTGGAAATATTCGCGAAAGAGACCCAGTACTTC
CDR3: CSVVEIFAKETQYF

J: TRBJ2-3
V: TRBV7-9
size: NA
D: NA
DNA: TGTGCCAGCAGCTCTCCGCTTGCCACCGGCACAGATACGCAGTATTTT
CDR3: CASSSPLATGTDTQYF

J: TRBJ2-1
V: TRBV6-1
size: few
D: TRBD2
DNA: TGTGCCAGCGGAAACAGCCGACTAGCGGGAGGCTACAATGAGCAGTTCTTC
CDR3: CASGNSRLAGGYNEQFF

J: TRBJ2-5
V: TRBV28
size: many
D: TRBD1
DNA: TGTGCCAGCAGTCTGGACAGGGGTAGGGGAGAGACCCAGTACTTC
CDR3: CASSLDRGRGETQYF

J: TRBJ2-3
V: TRBV29-1
size: few
D: NA
DNA: TGCAGCGTTGATGCAGGGTTCACAGATACGCAGTATTTT
CDR3: CSVDAGFTDTQYF

J: TRBJ2-1
V: TRBV24-1
size: NA
D: TRBD1
DNA: TGTGCCACCAGTGAGGGACAGGGGAAGTTCGGGAGATCGACGGGGAATGAGCAGTTCTTC
CDR3: CATSEGQGKFGRSTGNEQFF

J: TRBJ2-7
V: TRBV5-1
size: NA
D: NA
DNA: TGCGCCAGCAGCTTTGGGGCACCCCCCTACGAGCAGTACTTC
CDR3: CASSFGAPPYEQYF

J: TRBJ2-6
V: TRBV12-3/TRBV12-4
size: NA
D: NA
DNA: TGTGCCAGCAGTCCACAGGGTGAGGGGGCCAACGTCCTGACTTTC
CDR3: CASSPQGEGANVLTF

J: TRBJ1-5
V: TRBV12-3/TRBV12-4
size: NA
D: TRBD1
DNA: TGTGCCAGCGCTCCTCTCGGAGGGGACAGGCATTTT
CDR3: CASAPLGGDRHF

J: TRBJ1-3
V: TRBV27
size: NA
D: NA
DNA: TGTGCCAGCAGTTTAAGGGGGGCTGGAAACACCATATATTTT
CDR3: CASSLRGAGNTIYF

J: TRBJ1-2
V: TRBV20-1
size: NA
D: NA
DNA: TGCAGTGCTAGAAACGGTCACAGCCGAGGCGGCTACACCTTC
CDR3: CSARNGHSRGGYTF